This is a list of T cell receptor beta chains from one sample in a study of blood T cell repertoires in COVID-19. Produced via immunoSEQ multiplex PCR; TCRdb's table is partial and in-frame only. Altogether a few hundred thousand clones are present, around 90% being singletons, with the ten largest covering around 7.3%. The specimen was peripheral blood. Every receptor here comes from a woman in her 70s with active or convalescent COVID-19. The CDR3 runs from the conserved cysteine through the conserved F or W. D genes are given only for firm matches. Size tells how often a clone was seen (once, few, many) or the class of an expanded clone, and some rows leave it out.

CASSHRGMLSNQPQHF TGTGCCAGCAGCCATAGGGGGATGTTGAGCAATCAGCCCCAGCATTTT TRBJ1-5 - TRBV6-2/TRBV6-3 few
CASSVDPLGSSYEQYF TGTGCCAGCAGCGTAGACCCCCTAGGTAGCAGCTACGAGCAGTACTTC TRBJ2-7 - TRBV9 -
CASRGGEETQYF TGCGCCAGCAGGGGCGGGGAAGAGACCCAGTACTTC TRBJ2-5 - TRBV10-2 -
CASSLLGAKAYEQYF TGTGCCAGCAGTCTCCTAGGGGCTAAGGCCTACGAGCAGTACTTC TRBJ2-7 - TRBV7-2 once
CASSQGRQGAIQETQYF TGCGCCAGCAGCCAAGGGAGACAGGGGGCGATCCAAGAGACCCAGTACTTC TRBJ2-5 TRBD1 TRBV4-1 -
CASSEDGYNSPLHF TGCGCCAGCAGCGAAGACGGCTATAATTCACCCCTCCACTTT TRBJ1-6 - TRBV4-3 -
CASSLDSSGNTIYF TGTGCCAGCAGCTTAGACAGCTCTGGAAACACCATATATTTT TRBJ1-3 - TRBV2 -
CASSLDSNTEAFF TGTGCCAGCAGCTTAGACAGTAACACTGAAGCTTTCTTT TRBJ1-1 - TRBV7-9 -
CASSLASSYEQYF TGTGCCAGCAGCTTAGCTAGCTCCTACGAGCAGTACTTC TRBJ2-7 - TRBV11-2 -
CATSGRGGAANTGELFF TGTGCCACCAGTGGTCGAGGAGGGGCAGCGAACACCGGGGAGCTGTTTTTT TRBJ2-2 - TRBV24-1 -
CASSQPGQGFYGYTF TGTGCCAGCAGCCAGCCGGGACAGGGTTTCTATGGCTACACCTTC TRBJ1-2 TRBD1 TRBV7-2 -
CASSFNAPLYEQYF TGTGCCAGCAGTTTTAACGCCCCGCTATACGAGCAGTACTTC TRBJ2-7 - TRBV6-2/TRBV6-3 -
CASSDSPTGVMANTEAFF TGTGCCAGCAGCGACAGTCCGACAGGGGTAATGGCAAACACTGAAGCTTTCTTT TRBJ1-1 TRBD1 TRBV9 -
CASSPNWGGGVYDTQYF TGTGCCAGTAGCCCAAATTGGGGCGGGGGGGTGTACGATACGCAGTATTTT TRBJ2-3 TRBD2 TRBV19 -
CASSLEVNWLGGMNTEAFF TGTGCCAGCAGCTTAGAAGTCAATTGGTTGGGAGGGATGAACACTGAAGCTTTCTTT TRBJ1-1 - TRBV11-2 -
CASSGPFGREQFF TGTGCCAGCAGCGGCCCCTTCGGGAGGGAGCAGTTCTTC TRBJ2-1 TRBD2 TRBV6-5 -
CASRLQGDTEAFF TGTGCCAGCAGACTACAGGGTGACACTGAAGCTTTCTTT TRBJ1-1 - TRBV6-5 -
CASSPRVAQGSYNSPLHF TGTGCCAGCTCACCAAGGGTCGCACAGGGCTCCTATAATTCACCCCTCCACTTT TRBJ1-6 - TRBV18 -
CASKGQANSPLHF TGTGCCAGTAAGGGACAGGCTAATTCACCCCTCCACTTT TRBJ1-6 TRBD1 TRBV19 -
CASSTSLRGYTF TGTGCCAGCAGCACAAGTCTGAGGGGCTACACCTTC TRBJ1-2 - TRBV5-6 -
CASSYLGGNTEAFF TGTGCCAGCAGTTACTTGGGGGGGAACACTGAAGCTTTCTTT TRBJ1-1 - TRBV6-5 -
CASNSPGGTSTEAFF TGTGCCAGCAACTCCCCAGGGGGGACAAGCACTGAAGCTTTCTTT TRBJ1-1 TRBD1 TRBV6-5 once
CSASEGHNNSPLHF TGCAGTGCTAGTGAGGGGCATAATAATTCACCCCTCCACTTT TRBJ1-6 - TRBV20-1 few
CASSGKGQGLYEQYF TGTGCCAGTAGTGGAAAGGGACAGGGGCTTTACGAGCAGTACTTC TRBJ2-7 TRBD1 TRBV19 once
CASSYGAPSEQFF TGTGCCAGCAGTTACGGGGCCCCCAGCGAGCAGTTCTTC TRBJ2-1 - TRBV6-6 -
CASRGQGEMEAFF TGTGCCAGCAGAGGACAGGGGGAGATGGAAGCTTTCTTT TRBJ1-1 TRBD1 TRBV6-4 -
CSVEVLSGETQYF TGCAGCGTTGAGGTCCTTTCCGGTGAGACCCAGTACTTC TRBJ2-5 - TRBV29-1 -